This passage covers 21 T cell receptor beta chains from one sample sequenced in a study of blood T cell repertoires in COVID-19. TCRdb's copy holds only in-frame clones and misses some; the assay was immunoSEQ multiplex PCR. The table shows a few hundred thousand clones, with nearly 90% occurring only once. Sequencing used peripheral blood. Source of these receptors: a woman aged 40-49 years with COVID-19, enrolled during active disease.

CDR3 nucleotides: TGTGCCAGCAGTGAAATCGGGTCTAGCACAGATACGCAGTATTTT. This codes for CASSEIGSSTDTQYF. The rearrangement uses TRBV2 and TRBJ2-3; D uncertain. The CDR3 loop spans 15 amino acids. V was clipped by 2 bases and J by 0 bases, with 9 bases between them. Germline V gives CDR1 SNHLY, CDR2 FYNNEI.

The rearrangement links TRBV4-1 to TRBJ1-5, with D tentatively TRBD1 (5 bases). CDR3 size: 16 residues. V was trimmed by 0 bases and J by 6 bases, leaving 15 bases between them. The germline V gene encodes CDR1 MGHRA and CDR2 YSYEKL. The CDR3 spells CASSQDLGGAGQPQHF. In DNA form, the CDR3 reads TGCGCCAGCAGCCAAGATCTGGGGGGTGCAGGTCAGCCCCAGCATTTT.

The chain has TRBV5-5 and TRBJ2-1; 9 bases are shared with TRBD2. CDR1 and CDR2 (germline): SGHKS, YYEKEE (reference sequence). The CDR3 spans 18 residues. Unmatched junction bases numbered 13, after V lost 4 bases and J lost 2 bases. The CDR3 coding sequence is TGTGCCAGCAGCCTGACTGGGTGGCTAGCGGGAACCTACAATGAGCAGTTCTTC. Its translation: CASSLTGWLAGTYNEQFF.

The chain recombines TRBV4-3 with TRBJ1-1, with D unclear. The V gene lost 1 base and the J gene lost 2 bases, with 8 bases spanning the gap. Per the germline V gene, CDR1 is LGHNA and CDR2 is YSLEER. The CDR3 covers 14 residues. CDR3 DNA: TGCGCCAGCAGCCAAGGGAGAATCAACACTGAAGCTTTCTTT. Translation: CASSQGRINTEAFF.

This sequence joins TRBV7-2 and TRBJ1-1; TRBD1 is a possible D gene (6 bases). The V and J ends lost 2 bases and 0 bases respectively, with 13 bases between them. This CDR3 spans 16 amino acids. Germline loops: CDR1 SGHTA, CDR2 FQGNSA. The DNA for the CDR3 is TGTGCCAGCAGCTTATTTCAGGGGAACATGAACACTGAAGCTTTCTTT. It specifies CASSLFQGNMNTEAFF.

The genes are TRBV7-3 and TRBJ2-2; 16 positions match TRBD2. The CDR3 runs to 19 residues. The V segment lost 4 bases and the J segment 3 bases; nucleotides outside the gene matches: 8. Germline CDR1 and CDR2: SGHTA and FQGTGA. The CDR3 protein is CASSSLGTSGRADTGELFF. The CDR3 DNA is TGTGCCAGCAGCTCCCTAGGGACTAGCGGGAGGGCCGACACCGGGGAGCTGTTTTTT.

The genes are TRBV4-3 and TRBJ2-4, with D possibly TRBD2 on 5 matching bases. Germline values: CDR1 LGHNA, CDR2 YSLEER. Deletions cut 4 bases from V and 5 bases from J, with 9 bases between. The CDR3 covers 13 residues. In nucleotides, the CDR3 is TGCGCCAGCAGCCTGACGAGGGAAAACATTCAGTACTTC. The encoded protein is CASSLTRENIQYF.

The chain uses TRBV27 and TRBJ1-2, with a possible D match to TRBD1 (6 bases). Germline V gene data show CDR1 as MNHEY and CDR2 as SMNVEV (reference sequence). The CDR3 has 16 amino acids. V gave up 1 base and J gave up 0 bases, with 12 bases separating them. The CDR3 region has the DNA TGTGCCAGCAGTTTATTAGGAGGGGGGGCTAACTATGGCTACACCTTC. Residues: CASSLLGGGANYGYTF.

The genes are TRBV7-8 and TRBJ2-4, with TRBD2 identical over 8 bases. CDR1 is SGHVS and CDR2 is FQNEAQ in the germline V gene. This CDR3 contains 19 residues. With V trimmed by 2 bases and J by 3 bases, 15 bases remained unmatched. The CDR3 DNA follows: TGTGCCAGCAGCTTAACCCCTAGCCGGGAGGGCCTGAGCAAAAACATTCAGTACTTC. As protein: CASSLTPSREGLSKNIQYF.

The rearrangement joins TRBV4-1 to TRBJ1-5, with 8 bases aligning to TRBD1. The germline gives CDR1 MGHRA, CDR2 YSYEKL. The CDR3 is 16 amino acids. The trim removed 1 base at V and 3 bases at J, leaving 5 bases unmatched. The CDR3 DNA follows: TGCGCCAGCAGCCAAGGTGGACAGGGCCCCAATCAGCCCCAGCATTTT. This codes for CASSQGGQGPNQPQHF.

The rearrangement uses TRBV9 and TRBJ2-7; 10 positions agree with TRBD2. The CDR3 consists of 15 residues. The germline CDR1 and CDR2 sequences are SGDLS and YYNGEE. V lost 1 base and J lost 5; bases outside the gene matches: 6. The CDR3 spells CASSVYGTSDDEQYF. The CDR3 nucleotides are TGTGCCAGCAGCGTATACGGGACTAGCGATGACGAGCAGTACTTC.

The chain carries TRBV6-5 and TRBJ1-3, with TRBD1 matching 10 bases. CDR1 is MNHEY and CDR2 is SVGAGI in the germline V gene. The length of the CDR3 is 15 residues. Germline trimming cut 4 bases from V and 6 bases from J; bases unmatched to any gene: 6. The CDR3 loop is CASSWTGGNENTIYF. For the CDR3, the DNA is TGTGCCAGCAGTTGGACAGGGGGAAATGAAAACACCATATATTTT.

The CDR3 region has the DNA TGTGCCAGCACCAGGACTAGCGGGTTACGGGGTGAGCAGTTCTTC. Its protein product is CASTRTSGLRGEQFF. The V and J genes are TRBV28 and TRBJ2-1; 11 bases are shared with TRBD2. Germline V gene lookup returns CDR1 MDHEN and CDR2 SYDVKM. This CDR3 spans 15 amino acids. The V and J ends lost 7 bases and 9 bases, in that order; junction bases with no gene match: 11.

V and J are TRBV27 and TRBJ2-2, with 7 bases lining up with TRBD2. The CDR3 length is 17 residues. Germline V gene data show CDR1 as MNHEY and CDR2 as SMNVEV (reference sequence). V lost 3 bases to trimming and J lost 4 bases; unmatched junction nucleotides: 11. The CDR3 DNA is TGTGCCAGCAGTTTCCTAGCGGAGGGAATGGGCACCGGGGAGCTGTTTTTT. It yields the protein CASSFLAEGMGTGELFF.

The V call is TRBV18, the J call TRBJ2-5; a possible D gene is TRBD2 (6 bases). Germline V gene lookup returns CDR1 KGHSH and CDR2 LQKENI. The CDR3 totals 17 residues. Trimming stripped 4 bases from V and 5 bases from J, with 23 bases between. The CDR3 is CASSLSRDSYPVETQYF. The DNA of the CDR3 is TGTGCCAGCTCACTCAGTAGGGACTCCTACCCTGTGGAGACCCAGTACTTC.

This chain joins TRBV5-1 and TRBJ2-7; 7 bases agree with TRBD1. Looked up from germline, CDR1 is SGHRS and CDR2 is YFSETQ. The CDR3 consists of 14 residues. Germline trimming cut 0 bases from V and 3 bases from J; bases unmatched to any gene: 3. CDR3 in DNA: TGCGCCAGCAGCTTGGGACAGGGAAGCTACGAGCAGTACTTC. Translated, it gives CASSLGQGSYEQYF.

This chain links TRBV3-1 (or the pseudogene TRBV3-2) with TRBJ2-7; D is perhaps TRBD1 (6 bases). Germline values: CDR1 LGHDT, CDR2 YNNKEL (reference sequence). CDR3 length: 15 amino acids. V lost 2 bases, J lost 7 bases, and 18 bases lay in between. CDR3 coding DNA: TGTGCCAGCAGCCAACTATACAGGGAGTCAAGTGAGCAGTACTTC. Residues: CASSQLYRESSEQYF.

The chain uses TRBV28 and TRBJ2-7; 7 positions agree with TRBD2. Looked up from germline, CDR1 is MDHEN and CDR2 is SYDVKM. This CDR3 is 15 amino acids long. With V trimmed by 8 bases and J by 0 bases, 10 bases remained unmatched. CDR3 residues: CASGDEGGSSYEQYF. In DNA form, the CDR3 reads TGTGCCAGCGGGGACGAGGGCGGGAGCTCCTACGAGCAGTACTTC.

This clone has only one observation. The chain couples TRBV5-5 to TRBJ1-4, with D possibly TRBD1 on 6 matching bases. The germline V gene has CDR1 SGHKS and CDR2 YYEKEE (reference sequence). V shed 3 bases and J shed 11 bases, with 20 bases lying between them. CDR3 length: 15 amino acids. The CDR3 region has the DNA TGTGCCAGCAGCTCAGGTGATGGGACAATGGAGAAACTGTTTTTT. This gives the protein CASSSGDGTMEKLFF.

This chain joins TRBV28 and TRBJ1-2, with 8 bases aligning to TRBD1. Germline loops: CDR1 MDHEN, CDR2 SYDVKM. Trimming removed 7 bases from V and 1 base from J; junction bases left unmatched: 14. CDR3 length: 17 residues. CDR3 region: CASTLPGQVQFNYGYTF. The CDR3 region has the DNA TGTGCCAGCACTCTGCCGGGACAGGTCCAATTTAACTATGGCTACACCTTC.

The chain carries TRBV28 and TRBJ1-2; perhaps TRBD1 as D (6 bases). There are 17 residues in the CDR3. CDR1 MDHEN and CDR2 SYDVKM come from the germline V gene. V gave up 4 bases and J gave up 0 bases, with 18 bases separating them. The CDR3 protein is CASSSDSIQMSNYGYTF. For the CDR3, the DNA is TGTGCCAGCAGTTCGGACAGTATTCAGATGTCTAACTATGGCTACACCTTC.